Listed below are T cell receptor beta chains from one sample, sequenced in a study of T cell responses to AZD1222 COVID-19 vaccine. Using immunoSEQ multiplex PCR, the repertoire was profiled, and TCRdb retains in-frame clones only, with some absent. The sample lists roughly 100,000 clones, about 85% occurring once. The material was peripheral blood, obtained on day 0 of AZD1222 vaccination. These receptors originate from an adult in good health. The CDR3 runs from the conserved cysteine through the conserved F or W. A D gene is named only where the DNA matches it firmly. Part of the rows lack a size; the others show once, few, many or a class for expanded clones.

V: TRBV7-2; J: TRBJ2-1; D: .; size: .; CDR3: CASSLSQGSPHEQFF; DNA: TGTGCCAGCAGCTTATCTCAAGGAAGCCCCCATGAGCAGTTCTTC
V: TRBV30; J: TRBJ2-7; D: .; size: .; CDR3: CAWSYGGTSYEQYF; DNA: TGTGCCTGGAGTTACGGAGGGACCTCCTACGAGCAGTACTTC
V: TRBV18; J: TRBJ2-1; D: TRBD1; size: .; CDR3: CASSAGQGTNNEQFF; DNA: TGTGCCAGCTCGGCGGGACAGGGGACGAACAATGAGCAGTTCTTC
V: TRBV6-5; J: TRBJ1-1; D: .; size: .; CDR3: CASINRVSTEAFF; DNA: TGTGCCAGCATTAACAGGGTTTCAACTGAAGCTTTCTTT
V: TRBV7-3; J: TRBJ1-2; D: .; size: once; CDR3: CASSLNEGSGYTF; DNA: TGTGCCAGCAGCTTAAACGAGGGGTCTGGCTACACCTTC
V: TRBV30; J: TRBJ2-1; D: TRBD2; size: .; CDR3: CAWLSGLAEYNEQFF; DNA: TGTGCCTGGCTAAGTGGACTAGCTGAATACAATGAGCAGTTCTTC
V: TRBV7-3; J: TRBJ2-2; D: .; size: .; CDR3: CASSLQAGNTGELFF; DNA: TGTGCCAGCAGCTTACAGGCAGGGAACACCGGGGAGCTGTTTTTT
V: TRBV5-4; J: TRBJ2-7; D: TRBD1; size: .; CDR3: CASSLGTGDEQYF; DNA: TGTGCCAGCAGCTTGGGGACAGGGGACGAGCAGTACTTC
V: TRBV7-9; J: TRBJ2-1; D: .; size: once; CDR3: CASSPGGGGNEQFF; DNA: TGTGCCAGCAGCCCAGGGGGGGGAGGCAATGAGCAGTTCTTC
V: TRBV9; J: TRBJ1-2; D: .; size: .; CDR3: CASSVSGTGAYGYTF; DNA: TGTGCCAGCAGCGTTTCCGGGACGGGGGCCTATGGCTACACCTTC
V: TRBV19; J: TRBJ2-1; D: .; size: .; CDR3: CASSTLGGDEKQFF; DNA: TGTGCCAGTAGTACCCTAGGCGGGGACGAAAAGCAGTTCTTC
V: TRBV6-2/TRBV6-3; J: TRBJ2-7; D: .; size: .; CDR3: CASSYKGTSFLGEQYF; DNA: TGTGCCAGCAGTTATAAGGGAACTTCGTTTTTGGGGGAGCAGTACTTC
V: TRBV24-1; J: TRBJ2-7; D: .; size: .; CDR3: CATSDEGVTNSYEQYF; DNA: TGTGCCACCAGTGACGAGGGGGTTACGAACTCCTACGAGCAGTACTTC
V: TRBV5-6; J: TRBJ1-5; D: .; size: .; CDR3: CASSLARGPDQPQHF; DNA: TGTGCCAGCAGCTTGGCCCGGGGGCCAGATCAGCCCCAGCATTTT
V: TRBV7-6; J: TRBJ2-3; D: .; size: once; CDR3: CASSLTGAGDTQYF; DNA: TGTGCCAGCAGCTTGACGGGAGCTGGAGATACGCAGTATTTT
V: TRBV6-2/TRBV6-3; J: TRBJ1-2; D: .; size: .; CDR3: CASSYSTVLYGYTF; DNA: TGTGCCAGCAGTTACTCGACAGTCCTCTATGGCTACACCTTC
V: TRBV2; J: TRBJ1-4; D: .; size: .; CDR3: CATTRASNEKLFF; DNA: TGTGCCACCACCCGGGCCAGCAATGAAAAACTGTTTTTT
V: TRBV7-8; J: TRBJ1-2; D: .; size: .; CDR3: CASSLDNNYGYTF; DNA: TGTGCCAGCAGCTTAGACAATAACTATGGCTACACCTTC
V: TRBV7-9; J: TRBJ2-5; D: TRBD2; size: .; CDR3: CASSSIRLAWVQAQYF; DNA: TGTGCCAGCAGCTCCATCAGACTAGCGTGGGTCCAAGCCCAGTACTTC
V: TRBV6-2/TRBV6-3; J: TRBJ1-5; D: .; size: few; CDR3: CASSYSKGGSHSNQPQHF; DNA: TGTGCCAGCAGTTACTCCAAAGGGGGGAGCCATAGCAATCAGCCCCAGCATTTT
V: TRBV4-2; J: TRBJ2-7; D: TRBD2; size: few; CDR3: CASSQDRGGAYEQYF; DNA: TGTGCCAGCAGCCAAGATCGCGGGGGGGCCTACGAGCAGTACTTC
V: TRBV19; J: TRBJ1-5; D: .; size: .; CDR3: CASSIGTVNQPQHF; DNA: TGTGCCAGTAGTATAGGGACGGTGAATCAGCCCCAGCATTTT
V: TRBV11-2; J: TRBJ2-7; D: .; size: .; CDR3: CASSLEGFYSYEQYF; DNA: TGTGCCAGCAGCTTAGAAGGATTTTACTCCTACGAGCAGTACTTC
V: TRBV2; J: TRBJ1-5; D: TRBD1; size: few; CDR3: CASRARGGNQPQHF; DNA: TGTGCCAGCAGGGCCAGGGGGGGCAATCAGCCCCAGCATTTT
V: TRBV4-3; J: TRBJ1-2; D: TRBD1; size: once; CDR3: CASSRGQGYSNYGYTF; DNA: TGCGCCAGCAGCCGGGGACAGGGGTACTCTAACTATGGCTACACCTTC
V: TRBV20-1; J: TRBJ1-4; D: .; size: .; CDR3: CSARGSEKLFF; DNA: TGCAGTGCTAGAGGCTCTGAAAAACTGTTTTTT
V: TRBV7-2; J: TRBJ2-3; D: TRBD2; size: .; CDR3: CASSSATSGIRGTDTQYF; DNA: TGTGCCAGCAGCAGCGCGACTAGCGGGATAAGGGGCACAGATACGCAGTATTTT
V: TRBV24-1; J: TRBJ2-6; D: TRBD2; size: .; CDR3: CATSDPSGRVSGANVLTF; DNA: TGTGCCACCAGTGACCCTAGCGGGAGGGTCTCTGGGGCCAACGTCCTGACTTTC
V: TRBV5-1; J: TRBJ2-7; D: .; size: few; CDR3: CASSLVSGSGEQYF; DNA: TGCGCCAGCAGCTTGGTTTCAGGGTCTGGCGAGCAGTACTTC
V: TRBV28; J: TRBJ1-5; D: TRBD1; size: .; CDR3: CAVQGARGQPQHF; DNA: TGTGCCGTACAGGGGGCGCGCGGTCAGCCCCAGCATTTT
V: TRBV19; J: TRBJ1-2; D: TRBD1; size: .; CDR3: CASSTNLQGAYGYTF; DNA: TGTGCCAGTAGTACCAACCTACAGGGGGCCTATGGCTACACCTTC